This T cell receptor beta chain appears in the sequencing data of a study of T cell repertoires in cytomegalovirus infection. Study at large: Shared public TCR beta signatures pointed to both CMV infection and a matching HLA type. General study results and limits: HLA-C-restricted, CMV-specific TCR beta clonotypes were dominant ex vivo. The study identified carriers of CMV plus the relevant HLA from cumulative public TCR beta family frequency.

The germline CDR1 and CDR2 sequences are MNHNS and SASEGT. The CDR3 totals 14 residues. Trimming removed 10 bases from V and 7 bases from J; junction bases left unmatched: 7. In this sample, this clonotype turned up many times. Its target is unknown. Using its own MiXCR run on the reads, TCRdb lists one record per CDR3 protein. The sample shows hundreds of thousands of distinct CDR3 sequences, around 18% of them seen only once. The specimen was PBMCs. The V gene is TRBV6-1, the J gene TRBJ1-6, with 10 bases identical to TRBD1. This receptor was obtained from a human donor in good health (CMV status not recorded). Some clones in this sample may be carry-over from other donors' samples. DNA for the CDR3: TGTGCCATCAGCTGGGACAGGGGAAATTCACCCCTCCACTTT. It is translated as CAISWDRGNSPLHF.